The present T cell receptor beta chain was sequenced within a study of T-cell memory formation after mild COVID-19. Study-level information: TCR clusters were largely donor specific. Study-level points and caveats: Among CD4+ contracting clones, most were CM and EM, and CD8+ ones EMRA.

CDR1 and CDR2 (germline): SEHNR, FQNEAQ (reference sequence). V gave up 7 bases and J gave up 0 bases, with 16 bases separating them. The CDR3 has 16 residues. TCRdb passed the 5' RACE reads through MiXCR, listing each CDR3 protein once. This sample has 300,000 to 350,000 distinct CDR3 sequences, with roughly an eighth found just once. This clonotype was seen at least ten times. The antigen is unknown. This receptor was identified in a man aged 18 to 29 who had mild COVID-19 (a few samples of this study predate the infection). Cell type and time point are not known. V gene TRBV7-9 combines with J gene TRBJ2-1; D might be TRBD1 or TRBD2, each matching 7 bases. The sequenced sample was PBMCs or a T cell subset sorted from them (not recorded which). CDR3 DNA sequence: TGTGCCAGCATCCAGGGGGGGCGGGGCTCCTACAATGAGCAGTTCTTC. Its translation is CASIQGGRGSYNEQFF.